One and the same sample provided the 15 T cell receptor beta chains below, sequenced in a study of OX40 agonist ivuxolimab in advanced cancers. Generated by immunoSEQ multiplex PCR, the TCRdb table keeps only in-frame clones and is missing some. This table has 39,000 or so clones, around nine tenths appearing once. The sequencing used CD4+ or CD8+ T cells sorted from blood, collected in a trial of the OX40 agonist ivuxolimab. The origin of the receptors is an adult with an advanced solid tumor such as melanoma, head and neck, liver or kidney cancer.

The V and J genes are TRBV5-8 and TRBJ2-7; D remains ambiguous. CDR1 is SGHTS, CDR2 YDEGEE, per germline. The V end was cut by 0 bases, the J end by 6 bases, with 4 bases between. The CDR3 is 11 amino acids. The CDR3 here is CASSLVREQYF. CDR3 in DNA: TGTGCCAGCAGCTTGGTACGCGAGCAGTACTTC.

This sequence joins TRBV2 and TRBJ1-6; D is ambiguous. The V end lost 2 bases, the J end lost 7 bases, and 9 bases lay between the germline ends. Germline assignment: CDR1 SNHLY and CDR2 FYNNEI. The CDR3 extends over 14 amino acids. The CDR3: CASSESSRNSPLHF. In nucleotides, the CDR3 is TGTGCCAGCAGTGAATCGTCTAGGAATTCACCCCTCCACTTT. Combining the CDR3 with reference TRBV2 and TRBJ1-6 gives the whole variable domain EPEVTQTPSHQVTQMGQEVILRCVPISNHLYFYWYRQILGQKVEFLVSFYNNEISEKSEIFDDQFSVERPDGSNFTLKIRSTKLEDSAMYFCASSESSRNSPLHFGNGTRLTVT.

V and J are TRBV6-5 and TRBJ1-2; TRBD1 aligns across 10 bases. The V segment lost 4 bases and the J segment 6 bases; nucleotides outside the gene matches: 8. Germline-derived CDR1 and CDR2 are MNHEY and SVGAGI. The CDR3 contains 15 residues. The DNA for the CDR3 is TGTGCCAGCAGTTCCGGGACAGGGGCGCAAGATGGCTACACCTTC. Encoded protein: CASSSGTGAQDGYTF.

This clone was seen only a few times. The chain has TRBV6-5 and TRBJ1-2; 9 nucleotides align to TRBD1. V was pared by 6 bases and J by 6 bases, with 11 bases of the junction left unmatched. CDR1 is MNHEY and CDR2 is SVGAGI in the germline V gene. The CDR3 has 15 residues. For the CDR3, the DNA is TGTGCCAGCAGCTACGGACAGGGGCTATTAGATGGCTACACCTTC. This encodes CASSYGQGLLDGYTF.

The V gene is TRBV19, the J gene TRBJ1-3; no reliable D call. Trimming removed 4 bases at V and 1 base at J, with 14 bases between. The germline gives CDR1 LNHDA, CDR2 SQIVND (reference sequence). There are 16 residues in the CDR3. The CDR3, as DNA: TGTGCCAGTAGTAACCCCCGTAGACTTTCTGGAAACACCATATATTTT. Protein sequence: CASSNPRRLSGNTIYF.

J is TRBJ2-1 and V is TRBV7-2; D gene unclear. The CDR3 covers 13 residues. V was trimmed by 1 base and J by 10 bases, leaving 11 bases between them. The germline gives CDR1 SGHTA, CDR2 FQGNSA. The CDR3 loop is CASSLVGMGEQFF. The CDR3 DNA reads TGTGCCAGCAGCTTAGTAGGGATGGGGGAGCAGTTCTTC.

The CDR3: CSAPVGTSNTGELFF. For the CDR3, the DNA is TGCAGCGCACCCGTCGGGACGTCGAACACCGGGGAGCTGTTTTTT. V is TRBV29-1 and J is TRBJ2-2; the D call may be TRBD1 or TRBD2 (5 bases each). CDR1 and CDR2 (germline): SQVTM, ANQGSEA. The CDR3 is 15 amino acids. V lost 7 bases, J lost 0 bases, and 15 bases lay in between.

This chain uses TRBV15 with TRBJ2-6, with a weak D call TRBD2 (5 bases). Germline V CDR1 and CDR2: LNHNV, YYDKDF (reference sequence). With 2 bases removed from V and 2 bases from J, the gap between germline ends came to 10 bases. CDR3 size: 16 residues. In DNA form, the CDR3 reads TGTGCCACCAGCAGAAACGGGCGGGCTGGGGCCAACGTCCTGACTTTC. It is translated as CATSRNGRAGANVLTF.

The V and J genes are TRBV5-1 and TRBJ1-1, with D perhaps matching TRBD1 (5 bases). The germline CDR1 and CDR2 sequences are SGHRS and YFSETQ. Trimming left V 5 bases short and J 4 bases short, with 12 bases between. The CDR3 loop spans 13 amino acids. The CDR3 bases are TGCGCCAGCAGAGGGGAGTGGACCACTGAAGCTTTCTTT. This encodes CASRGEWTTEAFF.

The rearrangement links TRBV5-6 to TRBJ2-5; 15 bases match TRBD2. With 4 bases clipped from V and 4 bases from J, the junction kept 8 bases outside the gene matches. Germline assignment: CDR1 SGHDT and CDR2 YYEEEE. The CDR3 covers 17 residues. The CDR3 protein is CASSGTSGRRGRETQYF. In nucleotides, the CDR3 is TGTGCCAGCAGCGGGACTAGCGGGAGGAGGGGTAGAGAGACCCAGTACTTC.

J is TRBJ2-2 and V is TRBV6-6; 8 positions agree with TRBD1. CDR3 length: 16 amino acids. Trimming at V came to 6 bases and at J to 1 base, leaving 7 bases not matched to a gene. Germline V CDR1 and CDR2: MNHNY, SVGAGI (reference sequence). CDR3 sequence: CASRHGQGWNTGELFF. As DNA, the CDR3 is TGTGCCAGCAGACACGGACAGGGTTGGAACACCGGGGAGCTGTTTTTT.

The V and J genes are TRBV7-9 and TRBJ2-3; TRBD2 agrees at 7 bases. The V gene end was trimmed by 5 bases and the J gene end by 5 bases; junction bases not matched to a gene: 13. Germline-derived CDR1 and CDR2 are SEHNR and FQNEAQ (reference sequence). This CDR3 comprises 16 residues. The CDR3: CASSPRLPGRGDTQYF. The CDR3 coding sequence is TGTGCCAGCAGCCCTCGTTTGCCAGGGAGGGGAGATACGCAGTATTTT.

The chain couples TRBV5-1 to TRBJ1-3; TRBD1 might be the D (6 bases). This CDR3 spans 16 amino acids. Per germline, CDR1 SGHRS and CDR2 YFSETQ. V was pared by 0 bases and J by 1 base, with 11 bases between. Here the CDR3 DNA reads TGCGCCAGCAGCTTGGAGGGCAGGGGATCTGGAAACACCATATATTTT. It is translated as CASSLEGRGSGNTIYF.

This clone was observed a single time. This chain joins TRBV11-2 and TRBJ2-1; D is unresolved. Trimming took off 5 bases at V and 10 bases at J, with 12 bases between the two ends. The germline CDR1 and CDR2 sequences are SGHAT and FQNNGV. The CDR3 has 12 amino acids. CDR3 bases: TGTGCCAGCAGCCACCACGGGTACGAGCAGTTCTTC. It specifies CASSHHGYEQFF.

This CDR3 reads CASSLTSVADTQYF. CDR3 DNA: TGCGCCAGCAGCTTGACTAGCGTGGCAGATACGCAGTATTTT. This rearrangement joins TRBV5-1 to TRBJ2-3; TRBD2 aligns across 7 bases. The V gene's germline CDR1 is SGHRS and CDR2 YFSETQ. Unmatched junction bases numbered 3, after V lost 1 base and J lost 4 bases. The CDR3 spans 14 residues.